This TCR beta chain was sequenced for a study of monozygotic twins with inflammatory bowel disease. Overall study findings and caveats: Healthy twins showed more clonotype sharing with others than IBD patients, especially patients with disease activity. Among the T cells, different subtypes could not be distinguished.

Notes on this clonotype: Its antigen is undetermined.

Germline V gene sequence: CDR1 DFQATT, CDR2 SNEGSKA (reference sequence). The CDR3 spans 18 residues. For every donor, one blood sample of approximately 2.6 ml was drawn. A 6-nucleotide sample barcode was carried by the UMIs, which template switching added. Reprocessing the 5' RACE reads, TCRdb reports a single entry for every CDR3 protein and omits DNA. The table lists tens of thousands of distinct CDR3 sequences. V usage is TRBV20-1 and J usage is TRBJ2-6; TCRdb selects TRBD1, and the lack of DNA leaves this call unchecked. Sequenced material: blood. The clonotype comes from a human donor with ulcerative colitis or Crohn's disease, or a healthy co-twin of an affected twin (not recorded which). The CDR3 sequence is CSASRYRLGLSGANVLTF.